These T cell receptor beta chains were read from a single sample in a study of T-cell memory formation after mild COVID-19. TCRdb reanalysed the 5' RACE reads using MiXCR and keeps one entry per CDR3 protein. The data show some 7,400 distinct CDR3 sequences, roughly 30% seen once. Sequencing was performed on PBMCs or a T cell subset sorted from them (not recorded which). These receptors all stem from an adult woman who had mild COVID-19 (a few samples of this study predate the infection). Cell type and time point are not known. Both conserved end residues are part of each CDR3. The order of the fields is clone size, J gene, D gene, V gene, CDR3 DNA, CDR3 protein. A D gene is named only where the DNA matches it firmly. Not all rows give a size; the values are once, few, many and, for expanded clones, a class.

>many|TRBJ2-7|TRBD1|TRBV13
TGTGCCAGCAGCTATTTAGACAGGGCCTCCTACGAGCAGTACTTC
CASSYLDRASYEQYF
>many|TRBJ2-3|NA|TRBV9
TGTGCCAGCAGTAGACAAGGCACAGATACGCAGTATTTT
CASSRQGTDTQYF
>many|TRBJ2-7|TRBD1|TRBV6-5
TGTGCCAGCAGTTACTCGGGACAGGGGTGGTACGAGCAGTACTTC
CASSYSGQGWYEQYF
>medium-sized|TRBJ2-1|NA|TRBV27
TGTGCCAGCAGTTTATCGTTCCAGGGCCCCTACAATGAGCAGTTCTTC
CASSLSFQGPYNEQFF
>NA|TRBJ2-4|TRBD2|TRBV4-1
TGCGCCAGCAGCCAACTAGCGGGGAAAAACATTCAGTACTTC
CASSQLAGKNIQYF
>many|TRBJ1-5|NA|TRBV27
TGTGCCAGCAGTTTCTTGGGCCAGCCCCAGCATTTT
CASSFLGQPQHF
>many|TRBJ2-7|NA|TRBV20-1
TGCAGTGCCCAACGGGGGCAGACCTTCTCTACCTACGAGCAGTACTTC
CSAQRGQTFSTYEQYF
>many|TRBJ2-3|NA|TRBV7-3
TGTGCCAGCAGCTTAACGGGACTCACAGATACGCAGTATTTT
CASSLTGLTDTQYF
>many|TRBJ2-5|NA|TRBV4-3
TGCGCCAGCAGCCGGGACGGCCTAGGAGAGACCCAGTACTTC
CASSRDGLGETQYF
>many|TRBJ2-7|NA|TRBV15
TGTGCCACCAGCAGAGATTACAAGGGTCGACCGCTGAGCTCCTACGAGCAGTACTTC
CATSRDYKGRPLSSYEQYF
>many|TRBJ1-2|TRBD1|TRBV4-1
TGCGCCAGCAGCCAAGGGACAGGGGCGGTTGGCTACACCTTC
CASSQGTGAVGYTF
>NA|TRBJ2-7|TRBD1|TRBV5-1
TGCGCCAGCAGCTTGCAAGGGACAGGGGCGAAAGACTTC
CASSLQGTGAKDF
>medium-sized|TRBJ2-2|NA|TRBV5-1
TGCGCCAGCAGCTTGGATGGAGGGTTGAGCACCGGGGAGCTGTTTTTT
CASSLDGGLSTGELFF
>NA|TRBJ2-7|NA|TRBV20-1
TGCAGTGCTAGACCCTCCGGGACCCCGACCGGGTACGAGCAGTACTTC
CSARPSGTPTGYEQYF
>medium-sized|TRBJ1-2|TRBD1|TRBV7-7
TGTGCTAGCAGCTTAGCCGTTCCCCGGGACAGCTACTATGGCTACACCTTC
CASSLAVPRDSYYGYTF
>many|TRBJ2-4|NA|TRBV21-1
TGTGCCATGCGAAGGGGGTTTTCCAAAAACATTCAGTACTTC
CAMRRGFSKNIQYF
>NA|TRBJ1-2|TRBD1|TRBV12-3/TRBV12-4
TGTGCCAGCAGGCAGACAGGGTCGGATGGCTACACCTTC
CASRQTGSDGYTF
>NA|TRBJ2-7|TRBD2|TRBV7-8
TGTGCCAGCAGCTTAGTATCCACGGCTAGCGGGGCCTACGAGCAGTACTTC
CASSLVSTASGAYEQYF
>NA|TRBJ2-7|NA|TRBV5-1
TGCGCCATCAGCTTGGGTGTAGCCTACGAGCAGTACTTC
CAISLGVAYEQYF
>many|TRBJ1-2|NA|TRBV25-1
TGTGCCAGCAGCCCAATGGAGAGCAACGCTAACTATGGCTACACCTTC
CASSPMESNANYGYTF